One and the same sample provided the 18 T cell receptor beta chains below, sequenced in a study of blood T cells in healthy people across ages. A second PCR of 7 to 11 cycles used a sample-barcoded 5' primer and a J-beta primer mix. TCRdb redid the calling of the 5' RACE reads with MiXCR, one entry per CDR3 protein. The sample yields about 830,000 distinct CDR3 sequences, 62% seen once. Material: blood. These receptors were taken from a man aged 25-45 years in good health.

This clonotype was seen only a few times. V is TRBV25-1 and J is TRBJ2-7, with D tentatively TRBD2 (6 bases). The CDR3 covers 16 residues. The V gene lost 3 bases and the J gene lost 0 bases, with 15 bases spanning the gap. The germline V gene has CDR1 MGHDK and CDR2 SYGVNS. CDR3 in DNA: TGTGCCAGCAGTGACTACGGGCTAGCGAGCTCCTACGAGCAGTACTTC. Its translation is CASSDYGLASSYEQYF.

This CDR3 is CASTRRRDVRANVLTF. The CDR3, as DNA: TGTGCCAGCACCCGAAGGAGGGACGTAAGGGCCAACGTCCTGACTTTC. The chain couples TRBV27 to TRBJ2-6; weak D call: TRBD2 (6 bases). The germline V and J ends were trimmed by 7 bases and 5 bases, with 18 bases remaining between them. Germline loops: CDR1 MNHEY, CDR2 SMNVEV (reference sequence). The CDR3 extends over 16 amino acids.

This clonotype was detected a few times. V and J are TRBV4-2 and TRBJ2-7, with 8 positions matching TRBD1. The CDR3 spans 16 residues. Germline values: CDR1 LGHNA, CDR2 YNFKEQ. V gave up 0 bases and J gave up 4 bases; unmatched junction bases: 8. The CDR3 reads CASSQEANQGAYEQYF. CDR3 sequence (DNA): TGTGCCAGCAGCCAAGAGGCAAATCAGGGGGCGTACGAGCAGTACTTC.

This clonotype appeared a few times. The rearrangement joins TRBV27 to TRBJ1-6; D is unclear. The CDR3 is 14 amino acids. Germline assignment: CDR1 MNHEY and CDR2 SMNVEV (reference sequence). Trimming shortened V by 3 bases and J by 4 bases, and 7 bases separated the two germline ends. The CDR3 coding sequence is TGTGCCAGCAGTTTCTCTGCTTATAATTCACCCCTCCACTTT. Translation gives CASSFSAYNSPLHF.

The chain uses TRBV12-3 or TRBV12-4 and TRBJ2-3; TRBD2 is a possible D gene (5 bases). The CDR3 extends over 14 amino acids. The V end lost 7 bases, the J end lost 4 bases, and 15 bases lay between the germline ends. This CDR3 is CASIGRVGADTQYF. The CDR3 coding sequence is TGTGCCAGCATAGGGAGAGTGGGAGCAGATACGCAGTATTTT.

This clonotype was observed a few times. This chain links TRBV6-4 with TRBJ2-1; TRBD2 matches 7 bases. The J call could be wrong; TRBJ2-7 is a better fit for the DNA end. The CDR3 extends over 16 amino acids. Germline V gene lookup returns CDR1 MRHNA and CDR2 SNTAGT. The CDR3 DNA sequence: TGTGCCAGCAGTGAGCTGGGGCTAGCGGATTACAATGAGCAGTACTTC. Translated: CASSELGLADYNEQYF.

This clonotype has just one count. The rearrangement uses TRBV20-1 and TRBJ1-2, with 8 bases matching TRBD1. Germline assignment: CDR1 DFQATT and CDR2 SNEGSKA (reference sequence). Trimming took 0 bases from V and 3 from J; bases not matched to a gene: 6. This CDR3 contains 15 residues. The DNA of the CDR3 is TGCAGTGCTAGAGACCATGACAGGGGAGACTATGGCTACACCTTC. Protein sequence: CSARDHDRGDYGYTF.

J is TRBJ2-5 and V is TRBV28; possible D gene TRBD2, 7 bases. The CDR3 totals 16 residues. Trimming pared 3 bases from V and 5 bases from J, leaving 19 bases between. Germline V gene data show CDR1 as MDHEN and CDR2 as SYDVKM. CDR3 sequence: CASSFPVRGARETQYF. CDR3 DNA: TGTGCCAGCAGTTTTCCCGTACGGGGGGCGAGGGAGACCCAGTACTTC.

The V call is TRBV6-5, the J call TRBJ2-7; D not resolved. The ends were cut back, 6 bases at V and 1 base at J, with 19 bases in the middle. This CDR3 is built from 16 residues. From germline, CDR1 is MNHEY and CDR2 SVGAGI. CDR3: CASSRHLSSPSYEQYF. CDR3 sequence (DNA): TGTGCCAGCAGCCGACATTTGTCCTCTCCATCCTACGAGCAGTACTTC.

The chain combines TRBV4-1 with TRBJ2-3, with D perhaps TRBD1 or TRBD2 (6 bases each). CDR3 length equals 16 residues. V lost 0 bases and J lost 4, with 14 bases in between. Germline CDR1 MGHRA, CDR2 YSYEKL. DNA of the CDR3: TGCGCCAGCAGCCAAGATAGGGGGACTGACTCAGATACGCAGTATTTT. Residues: CASSQDRGTDSDTQYF.

The V call is TRBV4-2, the J call TRBJ2-1, with D tentatively TRBD2 (6 bases). The CDR3 runs to 14 residues. Per the germline V gene, CDR1 is LGHNA and CDR2 is YNFKEQ. Trimming pared 5 bases from V and 6 bases from J, leaving 14 bases between. CDR3 bases: TGTGCCAGCAGCGAGGGACTCTTCTCCAATGAGCAGTTCTTC. This codes for CASSEGLFSNEQFF.

On this clonotype itself: A read error may account for a junction end that differs from germline. The DNA for the CDR3 is TGTGCCAACAGCCAGCTTCGGGGGGACCTCCTCGAGCAGTACTTC. This encodes CANSQLRGDLLEQYF. This sequence joins TRBV4-2 and TRBJ2-7, with 7 bases identical to TRBD2. This CDR3 contains 15 residues. From germline, CDR1 is LGHNA and CDR2 YNFKEQ.

J is TRBJ2-1 and V is TRBV6-5; D possibly corresponds to TRBD1 (5 bases). There are 15 residues in the CDR3. CDR1 is MNHEY, CDR2 SVGAGI, per germline. V was shortened by 3 bases and J by 5 bases, with 14 bases between the two germline ends. The CDR3 DNA reads TGTGCCAGCAGTTATCGGCAGGGTGGGAACAATGAGCAGTTCTTC. Its translation is CASSYRQGGNNEQFF.

The chain has TRBV10-3 and TRBJ2-1; 11 positions match TRBD2. Germline lookup yields CDR1 ENHRY and CDR2 SYGVKD. The CDR3 is made up of 16 amino acids. Germline trimming cut 6 bases from V and 2 bases from J; bases unmatched to any gene: 6. As DNA, the CDR3 is TGTGCCATCAGAGCCTCTAGCGGGGGGACCTACAATGAGCAGTTCTTC. Translated, it gives CAIRASSGGTYNEQFF.

This sequence joins TRBV7-2 and TRBJ2-4; D might be TRBD1 or TRBD2, each matching 5 bases. Germline V lookup: CDR1 SGHTA, CDR2 FQGNSA. V was trimmed by 4 bases and J by 3 bases, leaving 10 bases between them. The CDR3 extends over 14 amino acids. The DNA for the CDR3 is TGTGCCAGCAGCTCTCATGGGGGCAAAAACATTCAGTACTTC. It yields the protein CASSSHGGKNIQYF.

The chain employs TRBV27 and TRBJ2-7; 8 positions match TRBD1. Trimming at V came to 6 bases and at J to 0 bases, leaving 13 bases not matched to a gene. The CDR3 contains 17 residues. Looked up from germline, CDR1 is MNHEY and CDR2 is SMNVEV (reference sequence). CDR3 nucleotides: TGTGCCAGCAGCCCTACCGCCCCTACAGGGGGCTCCTACGAGCAGTACTTC. This sequence encodes CASSPTAPTGGSYEQYF.

V is TRBV24-1 and J is TRBJ2-2; 7 bases match TRBD2. CDR3 length: 19 residues. Germline V CDR1 and CDR2: KGHDR, SFDVKD. Trimming at V came to 2 bases and at J to 8 bases, leaving 19 bases not matched to a gene. The CDR3 bases are TGTGCCACCAGTGATTCCCGGTCGGGAGGATACAGGAGCGCGGGGGAGCTGTTTTTT. It is translated as CATSDSRSGGYRSAGELFF.

This clonotype has only one observation. The J gene is TRBJ2-7, the V gene TRBV12-3 or TRBV12-4; TRBD1 or TRBD2 may be the D gene (6 bases each). This CDR3 region has 16 residues. Deletions cut 6 bases from V and 5 bases from J, with 23 bases between. The CDR3 loop reads CASSPRSEGGENEQYF. For the CDR3, the DNA is TGTGCCAGCAGCCCGCGGTCAGAGGGGGGCGAGAACGAGCAGTACTTC.